The 26 T cell receptor beta chains below all came from one sample that was sequenced in a study of OX40 agonist ivuxolimab in advanced cancers. Assay used: immunoSEQ multiplex PCR; TCRdb lists only in-frame clones, some missing. Here the sample spans some 150,000 clones, 75% to 95% being singletons. The sequencing here drew on CD4+ or CD8+ T cells sorted from blood, taken in a trial of the OX40 agonist ivuxolimab. These receptors were taken from an adult with an advanced solid tumor such as melanoma, head and neck, liver or kidney cancer.

V usage is TRBV18 and J usage is TRBJ2-1, with 10 bases that match TRBD1. This CDR3 has 15 amino acids. The germline V gene has CDR1 KGHSH and CDR2 LQKENI. The ends lost 0 bases at V and 8 bases at J; junction bases unmatched: 4. The CDR3 reads CASSPPRTGGYEQFF. The CDR3 nucleotides read TGTGCCAGCTCACCACCTAGGACAGGGGGATATGAGCAGTTCTTC. Full variable domain (rest looked up from reference TRBV18 and TRBJ2-1): NAGVMQNPRHLVRRRGQEARLRCSPMKGHSHVYWYRQLPEEGLKFMVYLQKENIIDESGMPKERFSAEFPKEGPSILRIQQVVRGDSAAYFCASSPPRTGGYEQFFGPGTRLTVL.

For the CDR3, the DNA is TGTGCCAGCTCACCAAATAGCTACGAGCAGTACTTC. Translated, it gives CASSPNSYEQYF. The chain couples TRBV18 to TRBJ2-7; D is unresolved. Per germline, CDR1 KGHSH and CDR2 LQKENI. The CDR3 extends over 12 amino acids. V was clipped by 2 bases and J by 3 bases, with 5 bases between them.

This clone was detected once. The chain joins TRBV5-1 to TRBJ1-1; 7 positions agree with TRBD1. The CDR3 runs 16 residues. CDR1 SGHRS and CDR2 YFSETQ come from the germline V gene. With 4 bases clipped from V and 1 base from J, the junction kept 10 bases outside the gene matches. DNA for the CDR3: TGCGCCAGCAGCCTCCGACAGGGCGGGGGGAACACTGAAGCTTTCTTT. It yields the protein CASSLRQGGGNTEAFF.

This rearrangement joins TRBV18 to TRBJ1-3; the match to TRBD1 covers 7 bases. This CDR3 contains 15 residues. The germline V gene has CDR1 KGHSH and CDR2 LQKENI. With V trimmed by 4 bases and J by 0 bases, 3 bases remained unmatched. The CDR3, as DNA: TGTGCCAGCTCACAGGGACAGAGCTCTGGAAACACCATATATTTT. As protein: CASSQGQSSGNTIYF.

The chain recombines TRBV5-6 with TRBJ1-4; no reliable D call. Trimming took 1 base from V and 7 from J, leaving 14 bases between them. This CDR3 is 15 amino acids long. CDR1 is SGHDT and CDR2 is YYEEEE in the germline V gene. The CDR3 loop reads CASSLWGLFGEKLFF. The CDR3 DNA follows: TGTGCCAGCAGCTTGTGGGGTCTCTTCGGTGAAAAACTGTTTTTT.

V usage is TRBV19 and J usage is TRBJ2-4, with D perhaps matching TRBD2 (6 bases). The V end lost 5 bases, the J end lost 8 bases, and 13 bases lay between the germline ends. The length of the CDR3 is 13 residues. Germline values: CDR1 LNHDA, CDR2 SQIVND (reference sequence). This CDR3 is CASSQGTGHIQYF. Here the CDR3 DNA reads TGTGCCAGTAGTCAAGGGACTGGTCACATTCAGTACTTC.

The gene calls are TRBV5-4 and TRBJ1-2, with D perhaps TRBD1 (5 bases). The CDR3 is 17 residues long. Germline loops: CDR1 SGHNT, CDR2 YYREEE (reference sequence). V lost 0 bases and J 4 bases, leaving 19 bases between the germline ends. The chain's CDR3 is CASSLDPVGGGGYGYTF. The CDR3 nucleotides read TGTGCCAGCAGCTTGGATCCTGTAGGTGGGGGGGGCTATGGCTACACCTTC. The entire variable domain, with the rest obtained from reference TRBV5-4 and TRBJ1-2, is as follows: ETGVTQSPTHLIKTRGQQVTLRCSSQSGHNTVSWYQQALGQGPQFIFQYYREEENGRGNFPPRFSGLQFPNYSSELNVNALELDDSALYLCASSLDPVGGGGYGYTFGSGTRLTVV.

This chain links TRBV19 with TRBJ2-7, with 10 bases lining up with TRBD2. The V gene's germline CDR1 is LNHDA and CDR2 SQIVND (reference sequence). The junction had 10 bases not matched to a gene; V was cut back by 6 bases and J by 2 bases. This CDR3 region has 16 residues. Written as DNA, the CDR3 is TGTGCCAGTAGCAAACTAGCGGGGAGTGCCGCCTACGAGCAGTACTTC. Amino acid sequence: CASSKLAGSAAYEQYF.

The rearrangement links TRBV6-5 to TRBJ1-1; a possible D gene is TRBD1 (6 bases). Between the trimmed V and J ends, which lost 2 bases and 3 bases, there was a span of 7 bases. The CDR3 runs 13 residues. Germline assignment: CDR1 MNHEY and CDR2 SVGAGI. For the CDR3, the DNA is TGTGCCAGCAGTTACGAGGGGGACACTGAAGCTTTCTTT. Translation: CASSYEGDTEAFF.

The chain's CDR3 is CASSGGDHTGELFF. The CDR3 DNA reads TGCGCCAGCAGTGGCGGGGACCACACCGGGGAGCTGTTTTTT. The chain uses TRBV10-1 and TRBJ2-2, with D perhaps matching TRBD2 (6 bases). Trimming removed 4 bases from V and 3 bases from J, with 9 bases in between. CDR3 length equals 14 residues. CDR1 is WNHNN, CDR2 SYGVQD, per germline (reference sequence).

Only one count was recorded for this clone. The chain employs TRBV30 and TRBJ1-5, with 8 nucleotides matching TRBD1. Losses at the gene ends were 5 bases for V and 6 bases for J; bases not matched to a gene: 9. This CDR3 contains 14 residues. Germline V gives CDR1 GTSNPN, CDR2 SVGIG (reference sequence). As DNA, the CDR3 is TGTGCCTGGGGACCTGACAGGGGAGGTCAGCCCCAGCATTTT. Translated, it gives CAWGPDRGGQPQHF.

CDR3 sequence (DNA): TGCGCCAGCAGCCGCCAACTAGCGGGGAGCACAGATACGCAGTATTTT. Protein product: CASSRQLAGSTDTQYF. The chain combines TRBV5-1 with TRBJ2-3; 10 bases match TRBD2. The CDR3 loop spans 16 amino acids. Germline trimming cut 4 bases from V and 0 bases from J; bases unmatched to any gene: 5. CDR1 is SGHRS, CDR2 YFSETQ, per germline.

The chain employs TRBV2 and TRBJ2-7, with a tentative D call TRBD1 (5 bases). The CDR3 totals 15 residues. The germline V gene has CDR1 SNHLY and CDR2 FYNNEI. V was cut by 6 bases and J by 5 bases, with 20 bases left in between. The DNA of the CDR3 is TGTGCCAGCAGCCCTCCCCGGACAACGCGGCACGAGCAGTACTTC. Translation gives CASSPPRTTRHEQYF. Based on the CDR3 plus reference TRBV2 and TRBJ2-7, the full variable domain is EPEVTQTPSHQVTQMGQEVILRCVPISNHLYFYWYRQILGQKVEFLVSFYNNEISEKSEIFDDQFSVERPDGSNFTLKIRSTKLEDSAMYFCASSPPRTTRHEQYFGPGTRLTVT.

J is TRBJ1-2 and V is TRBV5-1; D unclear. V dropped 1 base and J dropped 2 bases, with 9 bases sitting between them. In germline, CDR1 is SGHRS, CDR2 YFSETQ. The CDR3 extends over 14 amino acids. In DNA, the CDR3 is TGCGCCAGCAGCTTGTTTCCTGGGAACTATGGCTACACCTTC. This encodes CASSLFPGNYGYTF.

The chain has TRBV18 and TRBJ1-2; 8 bases are shared with TRBD1. Germline CDR1 KGHSH, CDR2 LQKENI. Unmatched junction bases numbered 6, after V lost 3 bases and J lost 6 bases. This CDR3 spans 14 amino acids. The CDR3 region has the DNA TGTGCCAGCTCACCCCAGGGACAGGAGAATGGCTACACCTTC. This codes for CASSPQGQENGYTF. The whole variable domain, remainder taken from reference TRBV18 and TRBJ1-2, is NAGVMQNPRHLVRRRGQEARLRCSPMKGHSHVYWYRQLPEEGLKFMVYLQKENIIDESGMPKERFSAEFPKEGPSILRIQQVVRGDSAAYFCASSPQGQENGYTFGSGTRLTVV.

The V call is TRBV9, the J call TRBJ2-5; D remains unclear. V gave up 0 bases and J gave up 2 bases, with 14 bases separating them. CDR1 SGDLS and CDR2 YYNGEE come from the germline V gene. The CDR3 totals 16 residues. This CDR3 reads CASSVGPLGSQETQYF. The CDR3 DNA follows: TGTGCCAGCAGCGTAGGTCCCCTGGGTTCACAAGAGACCCAGTACTTC. Supplemented by reference TRBV9 and TRBJ2-5, the full variable domain reads DSGVTQTPKHLITATGQRVTLRCSPRSGDLSVYWYQQSLDQGLQFLIQYYNGEERAKGNILERFSAQQFPDLHSELNLSSLELGDSALYFCASSVGPLGSQETQYFGPGTRLLVL.

This chain joins TRBV9 and TRBJ1-2; no clear D gene. Deletions cut 4 bases from V and 6 bases from J, with 22 bases between. CDR1 is SGDLS and CDR2 is YYNGEE in the germline V gene. The CDR3 is made up of 16 amino acids. CDR3: CASSSLPHSPTHGYTF. The CDR3 region has the DNA TGTGCCAGCAGCTCCCTCCCCCACTCACCCACTCATGGCTACACCTTC.

V is TRBV7-9 and J is TRBJ2-5, with 8 nucleotides matching TRBD2. CDR1 SEHNR and CDR2 FQNEAQ come from the germline V gene (reference sequence). The CDR3 has 16 residues. The J segment lost 4 bases and the V segment lost 5 bases, leaving 12 bases of the junction unmatched. The CDR3 loop is CASSIRAGAPRETQYF. CDR3 coding DNA: TGTGCCAGCAGCATCAGAGCGGGAGCTCCGCGAGAGACCCAGTACTTC.

The chain carries TRBV11-2 and TRBJ2-1, with 7 bases identical to TRBD2. Germline V lookup: CDR1 SGHAT, CDR2 FQNNGV. The CDR3 sequence is 17 residues long. With 3 bases clipped from V and 9 bases from J, the junction kept 17 bases outside the gene matches. Written as DNA, the CDR3 is TGTGCCAGCAGCTTGATTTCTAGCGGAGCCCGTCGGAGTGAGCAGTTCTTC. Its translation is CASSLISSGARRSEQFF.

Concerning this clone itself: Other DNA variants within this sample encode the same CDR3. This chain links TRBV28 with TRBJ1-2; D gene unclear. This CDR3 has 12 residues. The ends were cut back, 4 bases at V and 1 base at J, with 4 bases in the middle. Germline CDR1 MDHEN, CDR2 SYDVKM. CDR3 in DNA: TGTGCCAGCAGTTCACGTAACTATGGCTACACCTTC. Translation gives CASSSRNYGYTF.

The genes are TRBV5-1 and TRBJ1-2, with D perhaps matching TRBD1 (5 bases). Trimming took 0 bases from V and 9 from J, leaving 18 bases between them. Germline loops: CDR1 SGHRS, CDR2 YFSETQ. This CDR3 is built from 15 residues. CDR3 DNA sequence: TGCGCCAGCAGCTTGGAGGGCTGGGGGACGAGTAGCTACACCTTC. Translated: CASSLEGWGTSSYTF.

The chain couples TRBV5-1 to TRBJ2-1, with D perhaps TRBD1 or TRBD2 (5 bases each). Between the trimmed V and J ends, which lost 5 bases and 6 bases, there was a span of 9 bases. CDR1 SGHRS and CDR2 YFSETQ come from the germline V gene. The CDR3 is 12 residues long. This CDR3 reads CASRTGPNEQFF. The DNA for the CDR3 is TGCGCCAGCAGGACGGGGCCCAATGAGCAGTTCTTC.

The chain joins TRBV7-9 to TRBJ2-1; 9 nucleotides match TRBD2. V lost 2 bases and J lost 4; bases outside the gene matches: 6. CDR1 is SEHNR and CDR2 is FQNEAQ in the germline V gene (reference sequence). This CDR3 is built from 16 residues. The CDR3 protein is CASSLRVLAGYNEQFF. Here the CDR3 DNA reads TGTGCCAGCAGCTTACGGGTTCTAGCGGGGTACAATGAGCAGTTCTTC.

The V call is TRBV28, the J call TRBJ1-2; TRBD1 might be the D (5 bases). The CDR3 consists of 13 residues. Looked up from germline, CDR1 is MDHEN and CDR2 is SYDVKM. Deletions cut 2 bases from V and 7 bases from J, with 11 bases between. The CDR3 spells CASSLDGAGGYTF. The DNA for the CDR3 is TGTGCCAGCAGTTTAGACGGGGCGGGTGGCTACACCTTC.

The V gene is TRBV7-2, the J gene TRBJ2-5; no clear D gene. Germline CDR1 SGHTA, CDR2 FQGNSA. Trimming took off 4 bases at V and 1 base at J, with 10 bases between the two ends. The CDR3 sequence is 14 residues long. The CDR3 region has the DNA TGTGCCAGCAGCTCCTCGACACTCCAAGAGACCCAGTACTTC. Its protein product is CASSSSTLQETQYF.

The chain has TRBV21-1 and TRBJ2-7; the table names TRBD1, a call not compared with the DNA. TRBV21-1 is designated a pseudogene. The CDR3 is made up of 16 amino acids. For the CDR3, the DNA is TGTGCCAGCGCTCTTTATCTGGGACAGGGGTTGGGAGAGCAGTACTTC. Encoded protein: CASALYLGQGLGEQYF.